This T cell receptor (beta chain) was obtained from a study of blood T cells in healthy people across ages (dated by TCRdb to about 2015). Some background on the complete study: In model experiments, roughly one uniquely barcoded TCR beta cDNA molecule per two T cells was captured by template switching. Using deep sequencing normalized with unique cDNA molecular identifiers, the study measured how TCR beta repertoire diversity changes with age. Donors were grouped into four age groups: young (average 16 years), middle-aged (under 40), aged (62) and long-lived (approximately 75). Donors of different ages were randomly distributed across sequencing lanes to avoid experimental bias. Two additional independent replicas of 1 million unique cDNA reads from the same blood draw were analyzed for two donors (one aged 18 to 30 and one aged 80 or older). The research as a whole found: There was a strong correlation between observed TCR beta diversity and the percentage of naive T cells measured by flow cytometry. Estimates of total diversity based on one million sequenced T cells were regarded as lower bounds and as underestimates. Because the CMV infection status of the donors was unknown, age-related changes in expanded clonotypes may potentially have been confounded. Since profiling was done on bulk unsorted PBMCs, naive and antigen-experienced compartments could not be conclusively compared. Compared with the aged group, the long-lived group had more naive CD4+ T cells, fewer expanded clones and increased TCR diversity, suggesting age selection. As age increased, observed TCR beta diversity per million T cells dropped in a roughly linear way, and a significant reduction was already evident by age roughly 36.

Remarks on this clonotype: Its antigen has not been determined. One base away there is no much larger clone; base qualities are not given.

Preparation of the library involved 5' RACE. Sequencing was carried out with an Illumina HiSeq 2500. A second 7 to 11 cycle PCR used a sample-barcoded 5' primer and a J-beta primer mix. A template-switch 5' adaptor carrying 12 random nucleotides introduced a unique molecular identifier onto each TCR beta cDNA molecule. Each sample yielded at least 2.5 million CDR3-containing paired-end reads. First-strand cDNA was synthesized from all RNA with the Mint cDNA synthesis kit, primed by a TRBC-specific oligonucleotide. Following uracil-DNA glycosylase treatment, a first 18-cycle PCR with universal primers M1SS and BC2_uni_R was performed on all cDNA. Concerning the study's data processing: For normalization, 1 million high-quality reads were randomly selected from each sample, with every read carrying a distinct molecular identifier. Instead of being binned into consensus sequences, reads with shared molecular identifiers were discarded. MiTCR, run with a Q25 quality threshold and the strictest error-elimination algorithm, handled CDR3 identification, clonotype clustering and error correction. A nonparametric unseen species model using Euler transformation provided a lower-bound estimate of total TCR beta diversity. TCRdb reanalyzed the raw reads on its own, using fastp at Q25 for trimming and MiXCR for clone calling, and kept in-frame beta chains. Entries that share a CDR3 protein sequence are merged under the most common genes and DNA. These V and J calls rely on TCRdb rather than the paper's analysis. The sample table holds hundreds of thousands of distinct CDR3 sequences, of which approximately 59% were seen once. The top ten hold about two fifths of the sample.

Looking up the germline V gene (reference sequence) yields CDR1 MNHNY and CDR2 SVGAGI. V loses 5 bases, J loses 7 bases, and the germline ends lie 24 bases apart. The CDR3 contains 17 residues, cysteine and phenylalanine counted. Only CDR3 DNA remains: 51 bases, in frame from the first base. Donors were around 37 systemically healthy Caucasian individuals from Russia aged roughly 6 to 90 years. Each donor gave ten milliliters of peripheral blood, collected into EDTA-treated Vacutainer tubes. Ficoll-Paque density-gradient centrifugation was used to isolate PBMCs, with at least 7 million obtained per sample. Trizol reagent was used to extract total RNA from the PBMCs, yielding at least 5.5 micrograms per sample. The percentages of naive CD45RAhigh/CD27high T cells were determined by flow cytometry on a PBMC aliquot from every donor.

What was sequenced was blood. This TCR derives from a man aged 55 to 70 in good health. The rearrangement joined TRBV6-6 to TRBJ2-1; TRBD2 is a weak D gene call, 7 bases matching. This receptor carries the CDR3 CASSTRGAEAGRNEQFF. In nucleotide form, the sequence is TGTGCCAGCAGTACAAGGGGGGCCGAAGCGGGGCGGAATGAGCAGTTCTTC.